The rows below give T cell receptor beta chains drawn from one sample of a study of cytomegalovirus exposure and HLA in healthy donors. Clones were sequenced by immunoSEQ multiplex PCR, and TCRdb holds only the in-frame ones, with some missing. The specimen's table records 25,000 to 40,000 clones. Sequencing was done on a sample of PBMCs. Receptors were obtained from a man between 35 and 55 years old in good health and CMV-seronegative. Both conserved end residues are part of each CDR3. Each record gives: J gene, D gene, V gene, CDR3 DNA, CDR3 protein. D genes are given only for firm matches.

J gene: TRBJ1-2
D gene: .
V gene: TRBV28
CDR3 DNA: TGTGCCAGCAGCTCAGGGGCAGAAACCGCCTATGGCTACACCTTC
CDR3 protein: CASSSGAETAYGYTF

J gene: TRBJ2-7
D gene: TRBD2
V gene: TRBV27
CDR3 DNA: TGTGCCAGCAGTCCTCGACCGACTAGCGGGAGCTACGAGCAGTACTTC
CDR3 protein: CASSPRPTSGSYEQYF

J gene: TRBJ2-3
D gene: TRBD1
V gene: TRBV28
CDR3 DNA: TGTGCCAGCCTTGGGACAGGGGGCACAGATACGCAGTATTTT
CDR3 protein: CASLGTGGTDTQYF

J gene: TRBJ1-1
D gene: TRBD1
V gene: TRBV5-1
CDR3 DNA: TGCGCCAGCAGCTTGCCGGACAGGGGGCCGGGGAACACTGAAGCTTTCTTT
CDR3 protein: CASSLPDRGPGNTEAFF

J gene: TRBJ1-2
D gene: TRBD1
V gene: TRBV29-1
CDR3 DNA: TGCAGCGTTGGGACAGGGGAATTAAACTATGGCTACACCTTC
CDR3 protein: CSVGTGELNYGYTF

J gene: TRBJ1-2
D gene: .
V gene: TRBV7-2
CDR3 DNA: TGTGCCAGCAGCCCCGACAGCTATGGCTACACCTTC
CDR3 protein: CASSPDSYGYTF

J gene: TRBJ2-3
D gene: .
V gene: TRBV29-1
CDR3 DNA: TGCAGCGTTGAACCGAGCGGAAGCACAGATACGCAGTATTTT
CDR3 protein: CSVEPSGSTDTQYF

J gene: TRBJ2-7
D gene: .
V gene: TRBV5-8
CDR3 DNA: TGTGCCAGCAGCGAGTACGAGCAGTACTTC
CDR3 protein: CASSEYEQYF

J gene: TRBJ1-2
D gene: TRBD1
V gene: TRBV9
CDR3 DNA: TGTGCCAGCAGCGGCGGGACAGGGTATGGCTACACCTTC
CDR3 protein: CASSGGTGYGYTF

J gene: TRBJ2-2
D gene: .
V gene: TRBV28
CDR3 DNA: TGTGCCAGCACCTCCGGGACATCGAACACCGGGGAGCTGTTTTTT
CDR3 protein: CASTSGTSNTGELFF

J gene: TRBJ1-4
D gene: .
V gene: TRBV18
CDR3 DNA: TGTGCCAGCTCCGACCGGGACATAGGGGAAAAACTGTTTTTT
CDR3 protein: CASSDRDIGEKLFF

J gene: TRBJ2-5
D gene: .
V gene: TRBV11-3
CDR3 DNA: TGTGCCAGCAGCTTAGGAGTCCAAGAGACCCAGTACTTC
CDR3 protein: CASSLGVQETQYF

J gene: TRBJ1-1
D gene: .
V gene: TRBV30
CDR3 DNA: TGTGCCTGGACCCACCTCTTCTGGACAGCGGACGCCACTGAAGCTTTCTTT
CDR3 protein: CAWTHLFWTADATEAFF

J gene: TRBJ1-2
D gene: .
V gene: TRBV6-6
CDR3 DNA: TGTGCCAGCAGAGAGACAGCTAACTATGGCTACACCTTC
CDR3 protein: CASRETANYGYTF

J gene: TRBJ1-1
D gene: .
V gene: TRBV12-5
CDR3 DNA: TGTGCTAGTGGTTTGGTAATGAGTCCTGAATGGACTGAAGCTTTCTTT
CDR3 protein: CASGLVMSPEWTEAFF

J gene: TRBJ2-7
D gene: .
V gene: TRBV29-1
CDR3 DNA: TGCAGCGTTACCGACAGTGCCGGGACTCCAGGGGGTTACGAGCAGTACTTC
CDR3 protein: CSVTDSAGTPGGYEQYF

J gene: TRBJ1-2
D gene: TRBD1
V gene: TRBV6-6
CDR3 DNA: TGTGCCAGCAGTGGATGGGACAGCCCTAACTATGGCTACACCTTC
CDR3 protein: CASSGWDSPNYGYTF

J gene: TRBJ2-7
D gene: TRBD2
V gene: TRBV6-5
CDR3 DNA: TGTGCCAGCAGTTACTCGCCTAGCGGAACCTACGAGCAGTACTTC
CDR3 protein: CASSYSPSGTYEQYF

J gene: TRBJ2-3
D gene: TRBD2
V gene: TRBV9
CDR3 DNA: TGTGCCAGCAGCGCCTCTAGCGGAGGAGATACGCAGTATTTT
CDR3 protein: CASSASSGGDTQYF

J gene: TRBJ1-1
D gene: .
V gene: TRBV18
CDR3 DNA: TGTGCCAGCTCATCGAGTTCGGGGAGCACTGAAGCTTTCTTT
CDR3 protein: CASSSSSGSTEAFF

J gene: TRBJ1-2
D gene: TRBD1
V gene: TRBV30
CDR3 DNA: TGTGCCTGGAGTGGAGGACAGGGCTCAGGCGGCTACACCTTC
CDR3 protein: CAWSGGQGSGGYTF

J gene: TRBJ1-1
D gene: .
V gene: TRBV28
CDR3 DNA: TGTGCCAGCAGTCGAGGGACTGAAGCTTTCTTT
CDR3 protein: CASSRGTEAFF

J gene: TRBJ2-6
D gene: .
V gene: TRBV9
CDR3 DNA: TGTGCCAGCAGCGTACTGAACACTGGGGCCAACGTCCTGACTTTC
CDR3 protein: CASSVLNTGANVLTF

J gene: TRBJ2-7
D gene: .
V gene: TRBV18
CDR3 DNA: TGTGCCAGCTCACCCGGACACCTGTCATCCTACGAGCAGTACTTC
CDR3 protein: CASSPGHLSSYEQYF

J gene: TRBJ2-7
D gene: .
V gene: TRBV19
CDR3 DNA: TGTGCCAGTAGTTCCTGGACAGACTCCTACGAGCAGTACTTC
CDR3 protein: CASSSWTDSYEQYF

J gene: TRBJ1-1
D gene: .
V gene: TRBV19
CDR3 DNA: TGTGCCAGTAGTATAGCGGGGGGGAACACTGAAGCTTTCTTT
CDR3 protein: CASSIAGGNTEAFF

J gene: TRBJ2-5
D gene: .
V gene: TRBV7-2
CDR3 DNA: TGTGCCAGCAGCTCGCGAGAGACCCAGTACTTC
CDR3 protein: CASSSRETQYF

J gene: TRBJ1-1
D gene: TRBD1
V gene: TRBV30
CDR3 DNA: TGTGCCTGGAGGGAAGCAGGGGGTTTGAACACTGAAGATTTCTTT
CDR3 protein: CAWREAGGLNTEDFF

J gene: TRBJ2-5
D gene: .
V gene: TRBV7-2
CDR3 DNA: TGTGCCTGCAAGGCGGGGCAGACCCAAGAGACCCAGTACTTC
CDR3 protein: CACKAGQTQETQYF

J gene: TRBJ1-1
D gene: .
V gene: TRBV28
CDR3 DNA: TGTGCCAGCAGTGGGGGGACCCGGACTGAAGCTTTCTTT
CDR3 protein: CASSGGTRTEAFF

J gene: TRBJ1-2
D gene: TRBD1
V gene: TRBV6-5
CDR3 DNA: TGTGCCAGCAGTTACAACAGGGGGAGAGGGGGCTATGGCTACACCTTC
CDR3 protein: CASSYNRGRGGYGYTF

J gene: TRBJ1-2
D gene: .
V gene: TRBV28
CDR3 DNA: TGTGCCAGCAGTTTGGGGGGGGAGAGCTATGGCTACACCTTC
CDR3 protein: CASSLGGESYGYTF

J gene: TRBJ1-2
D gene: .
V gene: TRBV6-5
CDR3 DNA: TGTGCCAGCAGTTACGAAGGGGGTGAGGGAAACTATGGCTACACCTTC
CDR3 protein: CASSYEGGEGNYGYTF

J gene: TRBJ1-4
D gene: .
V gene: TRBV2
CDR3 DNA: TGTGCCAGCAAGGAGAACACTAATGAAAAACTGTTTTTT
CDR3 protein: CASKENTNEKLFF

J gene: TRBJ1-3
D gene: TRBD1
V gene: TRBV29-1
CDR3 DNA: TGCAGCGTTGAGAGACAGGGGCAGAGCTCTGGAAACACCATATATTTT
CDR3 protein: CSVERQGQSSGNTIYF

J gene: TRBJ2-3
D gene: .
V gene: TRBV7-3
CDR3 DNA: TGTGCCAGCAGCCGGTTCGGAGATACGCAGTATTTT
CDR3 protein: CASSRFGDTQYF

J gene: TRBJ2-3
D gene: TRBD1
V gene: TRBV11-2
CDR3 DNA: TGTGCCAGCAGCTTACGGGACAGGGGGCGAGATACGCAGTATTTT
CDR3 protein: CASSLRDRGRDTQYF

J gene: TRBJ1-2
D gene: .
V gene: TRBV6-5
CDR3 DNA: TGTGCCAGCAGTTACTCGCCAGGGACAAGTGGCTATGGCTACACCTTC
CDR3 protein: CASSYSPGTSGYGYTF

J gene: TRBJ1-2
D gene: .
V gene: TRBV19
CDR3 DNA: TGTGCCAGTAGTATAATGGACAGCGCCTATGGCTACACCTTC
CDR3 protein: CASSIMDSAYGYTF

J gene: TRBJ1-2
D gene: .
V gene: TRBV5-5
CDR3 DNA: TGTGCCAGCAGAAAAGGGGATAATATAAACTATGGCTACACCTTC
CDR3 protein: CASRKGDNINYGYTF

J gene: TRBJ1-5
D gene: .
V gene: TRBV5-8
CDR3 DNA: TGTGCCAGCAGCTTCGACACGGGACTAGGCAATCAGCCCCAGCATTTT
CDR3 protein: CASSFDTGLGNQPQHF

J gene: TRBJ2-2
D gene: .
V gene: TRBV4-1
CDR3 DNA: TGCGCCAGCAGCCGACAGAACACCGGGGAGCTGTTTTTT
CDR3 protein: CASSRQNTGELFF

J gene: TRBJ2-6
D gene: .
V gene: TRBV19
CDR3 DNA: TGTGCCAGTAGGAGCCTTCCCTCTGGGGCCAACGTCCTGACTTTC
CDR3 protein: CASRSLPSGANVLTF

J gene: TRBJ2-3
D gene: TRBD2
V gene: TRBV7-3
CDR3 DNA: TGTGCCAGCAGCTTAACTAGCGGGATTCAGTATTTT
CDR3 protein: CASSLTSGIQYF

J gene: TRBJ1-5
D gene: .
V gene: TRBV29-1
CDR3 DNA: TGCAGCGTTGCAGGGAATGCGAATCAGCCCCAGCATTTT
CDR3 protein: CSVAGNANQPQHF

J gene: TRBJ2-2
D gene: .
V gene: TRBV30
CDR3 DNA: TGTGCCTGGAGTCGGGCAGGGACAAACACCGGGGAGCTGTTTTTT
CDR3 protein: CAWSRAGTNTGELFF

J gene: TRBJ1-1
D gene: .
V gene: TRBV9
CDR3 DNA: TGTGCCAGCAGCGTAGCGGGAATTGGAGGTACTGAAGCTTTCTTT
CDR3 protein: CASSVAGIGGTEAFF

J gene: TRBJ2-6
D gene: .
V gene: TRBV30
CDR3 DNA: TGTGCCTGGAGTGACTACTCTGGGGCCAACGTCCTGACTTTC
CDR3 protein: CAWSDYSGANVLTF

J gene: TRBJ1-4
D gene: TRBD1
V gene: TRBV2
CDR3 DNA: TGTGCCAGCAGTACCCAGGGGGCAACTAATGAAAAACTGTTTTTT
CDR3 protein: CASSTQGATNEKLFF

J gene: TRBJ1-2
D gene: .
V gene: TRBV6-5
CDR3 DNA: TGTGCCAGCAGTTACTCGATAGAACCTTATGGCTACACCTTC
CDR3 protein: CASSYSIEPYGYTF

J gene: TRBJ2-7
D gene: TRBD1
V gene: TRBV18
CDR3 DNA: TGTGCCAGCTCACCAATAGGGACAGGATACGAGCAGTACTTC
CDR3 protein: CASSPIGTGYEQYF

J gene: TRBJ2-7
D gene: TRBD2
V gene: TRBV5-8
CDR3 DNA: TGTACCAGCAGCTTGCGTACTAGCGGGGACTACGAGCAGTACTTC
CDR3 protein: CTSSLRTSGDYEQYF

J gene: TRBJ1-2
D gene: .
V gene: TRBV5-4
CDR3 DNA: TGTGCCAGCAGCTTGACTGGGCGCCGGGGCTATGGCTACACCTTC
CDR3 protein: CASSLTGRRGYGYTF

J gene: TRBJ1-1
D gene: .
V gene: TRBV10-2
CDR3 DNA: TGCGCCAGCGGCAGGGCGAACACTGAAGCTTTCTTT
CDR3 protein: CASGRANTEAFF

J gene: TRBJ2-7
D gene: TRBD1
V gene: TRBV25-1
CDR3 DNA: TGTGCCAGCAGTGAGGGGACAGGGGGCAACGACGAGCAGTACTTC
CDR3 protein: CASSEGTGGNDEQYF

J gene: TRBJ1-1
D gene: TRBD1
V gene: TRBV19
CDR3 DNA: TGTGCCACCCAGGTGGACAGGGACACTGAAGCTTTCTTT
CDR3 protein: CATQVDRDTEAFF

J gene: TRBJ1-1
D gene: .
V gene: TRBV11-2
CDR3 DNA: TGTGCCAGCAGCCCTGACACCCTTGAAGCTTTCTTT
CDR3 protein: CASSPDTLEAFF